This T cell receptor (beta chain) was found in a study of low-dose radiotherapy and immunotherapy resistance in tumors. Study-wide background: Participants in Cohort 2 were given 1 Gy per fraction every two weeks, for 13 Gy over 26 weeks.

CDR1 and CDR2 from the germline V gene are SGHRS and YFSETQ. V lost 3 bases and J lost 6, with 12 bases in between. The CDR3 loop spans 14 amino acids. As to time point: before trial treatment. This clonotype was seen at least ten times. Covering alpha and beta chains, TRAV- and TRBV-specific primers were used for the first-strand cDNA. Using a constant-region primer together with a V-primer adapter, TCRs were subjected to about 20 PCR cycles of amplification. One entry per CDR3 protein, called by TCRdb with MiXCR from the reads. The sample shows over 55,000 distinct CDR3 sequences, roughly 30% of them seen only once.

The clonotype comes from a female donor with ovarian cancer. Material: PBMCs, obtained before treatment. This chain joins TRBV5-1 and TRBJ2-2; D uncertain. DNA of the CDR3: TGCGCCAGCAGCTCCTCAGGAAGCCCCGGGGAGCTGTTTTTT. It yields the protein CASSSSGSPGELFF.